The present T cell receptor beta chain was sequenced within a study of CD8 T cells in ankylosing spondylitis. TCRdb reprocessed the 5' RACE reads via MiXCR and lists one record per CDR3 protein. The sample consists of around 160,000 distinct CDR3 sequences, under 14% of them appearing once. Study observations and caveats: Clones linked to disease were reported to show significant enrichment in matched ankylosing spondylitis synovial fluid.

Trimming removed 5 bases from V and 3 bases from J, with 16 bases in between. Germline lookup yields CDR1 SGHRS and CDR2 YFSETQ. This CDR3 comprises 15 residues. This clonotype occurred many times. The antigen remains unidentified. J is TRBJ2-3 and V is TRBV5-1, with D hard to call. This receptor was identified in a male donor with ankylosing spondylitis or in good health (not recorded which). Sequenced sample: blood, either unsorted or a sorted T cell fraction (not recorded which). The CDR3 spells CASRWAAVATDTQYF. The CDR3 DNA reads TGCGCCAGCAGATGGGCCGCGGTGGCTACAGATACGCAGTATTTT.